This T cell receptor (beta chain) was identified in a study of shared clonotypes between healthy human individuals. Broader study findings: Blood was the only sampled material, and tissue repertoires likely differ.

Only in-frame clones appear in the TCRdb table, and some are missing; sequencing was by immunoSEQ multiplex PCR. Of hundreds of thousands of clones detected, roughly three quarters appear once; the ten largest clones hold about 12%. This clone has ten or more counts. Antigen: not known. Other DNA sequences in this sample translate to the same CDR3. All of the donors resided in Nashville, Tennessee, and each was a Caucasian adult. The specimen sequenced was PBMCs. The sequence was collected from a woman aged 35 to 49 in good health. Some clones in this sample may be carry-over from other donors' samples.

The DNA for the CDR3 is TGTGCCTGGATTACTTACACTGAAGCTTTCTTT. Amino acids: CAWITYTEAFF. The rearrangement joins TRBV30 to TRBJ1-1; no definite D call. The length of the CDR3 is 11 residues. Deletions cut 4 bases from V and 3 bases from J, with 6 bases between. Germline CDR1 is GTSNPN and CDR2 is SVGIG (reference sequence).